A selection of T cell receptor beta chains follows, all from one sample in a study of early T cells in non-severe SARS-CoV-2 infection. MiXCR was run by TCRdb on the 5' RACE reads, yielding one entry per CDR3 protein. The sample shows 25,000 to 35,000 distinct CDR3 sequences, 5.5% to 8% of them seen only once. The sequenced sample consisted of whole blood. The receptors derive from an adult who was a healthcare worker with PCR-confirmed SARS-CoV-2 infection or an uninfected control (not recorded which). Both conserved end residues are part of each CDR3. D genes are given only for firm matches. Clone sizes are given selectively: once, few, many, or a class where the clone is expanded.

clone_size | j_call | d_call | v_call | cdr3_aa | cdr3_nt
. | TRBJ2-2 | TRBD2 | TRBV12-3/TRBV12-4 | CASIKNPGLAGANTGELFF | TGTGCCAGCATCAAGAACCCGGGACTAGCGGGGGCGAACACCGGGGAGCTGTTTTTT
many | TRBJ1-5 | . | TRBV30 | CAWSESSNQPQHF | TGTGCCTGGAGTGAGTCTAGCAATCAGCCCCAGCATTTT
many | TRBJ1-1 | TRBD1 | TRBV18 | CASSPENRGDRTEAFF | TGTGCCAGCTCACCGGAAAACAGGGGAGATAGGACTGAAGCTTTCTTT
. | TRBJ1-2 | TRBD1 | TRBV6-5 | CASSRLGGYNYGYTF | TGTGCCAGCAGCCGCCTAGGGGGCTATAACTATGGCTACACCTTC
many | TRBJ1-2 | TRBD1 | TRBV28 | CASTTDGTGVSNYGYTF | TGTGCCAGCACCACTGACGGGACAGGGGTCTCTAACTATGGCTACACCTTC
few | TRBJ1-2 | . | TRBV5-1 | CASSPSPGRAHYGYTF | TGCGCCAGCAGCCCCAGCCCGGGGAGGGCGCACTATGGCTACACCTTC
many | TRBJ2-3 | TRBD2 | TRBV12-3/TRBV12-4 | CASSDWEGTDTQYF | TGTGCCAGCAGTGACTGGGAGGGTACAGATACGCAGTATTTT
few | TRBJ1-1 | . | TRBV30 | CAWDLQGNTEAFF | TGTGCCTGGGACCTACAGGGGAACACTGAAGCTTTCTTT
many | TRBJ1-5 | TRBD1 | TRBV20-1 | CSAPDRAGYVGNQPQHF | TGCAGTGCGCCCGACAGGGCAGGTTATGTTGGCAATCAGCCCCAGCATTTT
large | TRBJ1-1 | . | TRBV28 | CASSLPQVPAEAFF | TGTGCCAGCAGTTTACCTCAGGTCCCCGCTGAAGCTTTCTTT
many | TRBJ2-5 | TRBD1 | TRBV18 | CASSRGTEETQYF | TGTGCCAGCTCACGAGGGACAGAAGAGACCCAGTACTTC
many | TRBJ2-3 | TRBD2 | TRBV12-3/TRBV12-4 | CASSARREGLDTQYF | TGTGCCAGCAGCGCACGACGGGAGGGTCTAGATACGCAGTATTTT
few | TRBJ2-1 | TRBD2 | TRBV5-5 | CASSRLAGEQFF | TGTGCCAGCAGCCGGCTAGCGGGAGAGCAGTTCTTC
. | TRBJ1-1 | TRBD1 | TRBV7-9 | CASSRGQSFIF | TGTGCCAGCAGCAGGGGACAGAGCTTCATCTTT
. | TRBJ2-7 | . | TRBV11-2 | CASSLLRDGGYEQYF | TGTGCCAGCAGCTTATTGCGGGATGGCGGCTACGAGCAGTACTTC